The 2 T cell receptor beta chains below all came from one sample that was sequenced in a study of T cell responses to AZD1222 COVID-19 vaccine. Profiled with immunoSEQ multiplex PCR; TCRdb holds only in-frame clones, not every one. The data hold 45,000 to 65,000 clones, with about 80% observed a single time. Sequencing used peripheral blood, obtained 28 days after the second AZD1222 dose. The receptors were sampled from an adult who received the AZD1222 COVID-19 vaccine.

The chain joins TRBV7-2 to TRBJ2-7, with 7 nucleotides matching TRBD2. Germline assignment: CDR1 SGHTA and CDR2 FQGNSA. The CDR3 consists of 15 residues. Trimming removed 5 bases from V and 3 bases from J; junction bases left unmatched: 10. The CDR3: CASSPRAGVLYEQYF. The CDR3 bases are TGTGCCAGCAGCCCTCGGGCGGGAGTTCTCTACGAGCAGTACTTC.

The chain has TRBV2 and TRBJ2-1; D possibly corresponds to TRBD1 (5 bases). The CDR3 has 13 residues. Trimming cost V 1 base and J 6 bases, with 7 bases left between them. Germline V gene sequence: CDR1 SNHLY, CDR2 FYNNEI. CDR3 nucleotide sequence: TGTGCCAGCAGTGAAGTCAGGGTCAATGAGCAGTTCTTC. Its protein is CASSEVRVNEQFF.